This T cell receptor beta chain was recovered during a study of cytomegalovirus exposure and HLA in healthy donors. General study results and limits: The authors confirmed in vitro that three CMV-associated chains were specific for CMV antigens.

A note on this clone: No antigen is known for it.

This PCR relied on a set of 60 Vbeta primers and 13 Jbeta primers. Method: immunoSEQ multiplex PCR; TCRdb's copy keeps in-frame clones and lacks some. This table holds roughly 140,000 clones, about 75% found once. Trimming removed 1 base at V and 8 bases at J, with 11 bases between. CDR1 and CDR2 (germline): SGHAT, FQNNGV. CDR3 size: 13 residues. The sample comprised PBMCs. This TCR was sampled from a man younger than 35 in good health and CMV-seronegative. V gene TRBV11-2 combines with J gene TRBJ2-5, with D unclear. The CDR3 loop is CASSLAGLGTQYF. Written as DNA, the CDR3 is TGTGCCAGCAGCTTAGCGGGTTTGGGTACCCAGTACTTC.